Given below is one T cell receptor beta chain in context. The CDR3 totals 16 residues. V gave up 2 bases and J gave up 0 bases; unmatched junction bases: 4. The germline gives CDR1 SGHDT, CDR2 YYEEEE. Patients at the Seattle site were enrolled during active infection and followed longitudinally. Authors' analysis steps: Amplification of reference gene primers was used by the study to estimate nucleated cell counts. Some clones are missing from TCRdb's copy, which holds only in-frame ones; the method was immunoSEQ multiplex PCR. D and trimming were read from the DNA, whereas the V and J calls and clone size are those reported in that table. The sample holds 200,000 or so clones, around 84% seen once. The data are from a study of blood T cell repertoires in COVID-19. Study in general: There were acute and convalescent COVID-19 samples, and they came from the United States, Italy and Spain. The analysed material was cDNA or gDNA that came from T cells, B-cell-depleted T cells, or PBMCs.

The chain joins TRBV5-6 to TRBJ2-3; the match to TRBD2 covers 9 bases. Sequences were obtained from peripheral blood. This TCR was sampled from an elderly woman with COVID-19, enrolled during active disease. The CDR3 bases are TGTGCCAGCAGCTTCGCTAGCGGGGTAAGCACAGATACGCAGTATTTT. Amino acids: CASSFASGVSTDTQYF.